Sequencing of this T cell receptor (beta chain) was carried out in a study of memory CD4+ T cells and cytomegalovirus serostatus. Overall study: This sample comes from healthy Belgian adults, fewer than ten CMV seropositive, under 25 seronegative. Study observations and caveats: Each of approximately 63 CMV-associated TCRbeta sequences occurred in one to five individuals.

The sort gate was single viable CD3+CD4+CD8-CD45RO+ cells for memory CD4+ T cells. Concerning this clone: Its antigen is as yet unknown.

Germline V gene lookup returns CDR1 KGHSH and CDR2 LQKENI. This CDR3 contains 15 residues. Losses at the gene ends were 3 bases for V and 5 bases for J; bases not matched to a gene: 7. Authors' methods: After removing out-of-frame reads, under 2.5 million distinct TCRbeta sequences remained. TCRdb's table, derived via immunoSEQ multiplex PCR, lists solely in-frame clones and lacks some. V and J calls and clone size are given by that table; D and trimming were obtained from the DNA. The sample shows around 84,000 clones, over 80% of them seen only once. V is TRBV18 and J is TRBJ2-3, with 8 bases matching TRBD1. The sample taken for sequencing was memory CD4+ T cells from blood. This TCR was recovered from an adult in good health and CMV-seronegative. The CDR3 bases are TGTGCCAGCTCACCGCGAGGACAGGGAATAGATACGCAGTATTTT. Protein: CASSPRGQGIDTQYF.